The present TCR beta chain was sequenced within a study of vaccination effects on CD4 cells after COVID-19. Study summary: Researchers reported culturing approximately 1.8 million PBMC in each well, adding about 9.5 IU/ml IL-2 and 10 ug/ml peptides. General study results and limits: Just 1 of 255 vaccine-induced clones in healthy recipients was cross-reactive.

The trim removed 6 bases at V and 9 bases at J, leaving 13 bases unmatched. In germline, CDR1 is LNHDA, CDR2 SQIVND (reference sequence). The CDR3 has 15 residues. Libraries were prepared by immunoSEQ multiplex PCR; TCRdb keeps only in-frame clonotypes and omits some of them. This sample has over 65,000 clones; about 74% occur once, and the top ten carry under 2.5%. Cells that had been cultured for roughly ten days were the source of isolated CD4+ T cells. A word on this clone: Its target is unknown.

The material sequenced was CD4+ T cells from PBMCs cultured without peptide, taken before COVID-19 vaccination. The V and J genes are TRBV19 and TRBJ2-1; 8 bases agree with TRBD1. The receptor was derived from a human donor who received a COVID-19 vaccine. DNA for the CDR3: TGTGCCAGTAGGGCGACAGGGGCCTCGAGGGGTGAGCAGTTCTTC. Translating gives CASRATGASRGEQFF. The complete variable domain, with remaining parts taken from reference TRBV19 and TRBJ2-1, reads DGGITQSPKYLFRKEGQNVTLSCEQNLNHDAMYWYRQDPGQGLRLIYYSQIVNDFQKGDIAEGYSVSREKKESFPLTVTSAQKNPTAFYLCASRATGASRGEQFFGPGTRLTVL.